The entry below gives a single T cell receptor (beta chain) sequence along with its context. The antigen is not known. Germline lookup yields CDR1 MDHEN and CDR2 SYDVKM. The CDR3 loop spans 11 amino acids. The V and J ends lost 6 bases and 16 bases respectively, with 16 bases between them. This PCR relied on a set of 60 Vbeta primers and 13 Jbeta primers. Data came from immunoSEQ multiplex PCR; TCRdb stores just in-frame clones and leaves some out. Among just over 150,000 clones listed, roughly 90% were seen once. The data originate from a study of cytomegalovirus exposure and HLA in healthy donors. Whole-study findings and limits: Overall, some 160 TCR beta chains were annotated as cytomegalovirus-associated. V segments that were indistinguishable, TRBV6-2 and TRBV6-3 among them, were omitted from analysis.

The source of this sequence is a woman younger than 35 in good health and CMV-seronegative. Sequenced material: PBMCs. V and J are TRBV28 and TRBJ1-5; TRBD1 might be the D (5 bases). The chain's CDR3 is CASSRRGTPHF. The CDR3 nucleotides read TGTGCCAGCAGCCGCCGGGGGACCCCCCATTTT.